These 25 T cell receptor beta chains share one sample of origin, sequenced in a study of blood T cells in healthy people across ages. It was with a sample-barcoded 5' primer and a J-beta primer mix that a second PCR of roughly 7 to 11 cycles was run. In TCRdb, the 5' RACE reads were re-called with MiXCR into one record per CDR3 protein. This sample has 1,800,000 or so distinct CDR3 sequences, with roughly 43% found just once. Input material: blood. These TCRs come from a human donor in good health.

The DNA of the CDR3 is TGCAGCGTTCGAGGGGCCGGGAGGGGCTACACCTTC. Protein sequence: CSVRGAGRGYTF. The chain uses TRBV29-1 and TRBJ1-2, with D possibly matching TRBD1 (5 bases). V was pared by 5 bases and J by 8 bases, with 15 bases between. CDR3 size: 12 residues. Germline loops: CDR1 SQVTM, CDR2 ANQGSEA.

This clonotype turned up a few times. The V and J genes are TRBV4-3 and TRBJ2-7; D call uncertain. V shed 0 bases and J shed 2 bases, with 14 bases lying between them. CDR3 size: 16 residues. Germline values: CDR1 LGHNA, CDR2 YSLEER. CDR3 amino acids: CASSQDQGRLTYEQYF. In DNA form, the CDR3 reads TGCGCCAGCAGCCAAGATCAAGGAAGACTGACCTACGAGCAGTACTTC.

DNA for the CDR3: TGTGCCAGCAGTTACACCAGACAGGTATCCTACGAGCAGTACTTC. This gives the protein CASSYTRQVSYEQYF. The chain couples TRBV6-2 or TRBV6-3 to TRBJ2-5; the D gene is possibly TRBD1 (6 bases). The J call may be incorrect, as the DNA end agrees better with TRBJ2-7. There are 15 residues in the CDR3. The germline gives CDR1 MNHEY, CDR2 SVGEGT.

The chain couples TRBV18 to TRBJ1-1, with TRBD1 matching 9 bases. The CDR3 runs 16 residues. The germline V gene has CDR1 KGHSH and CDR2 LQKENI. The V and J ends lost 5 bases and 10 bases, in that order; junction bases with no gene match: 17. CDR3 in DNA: TGTGCCAGCTCATCTAATTCCCCACAGGGGGCGAGTGGAGCTTTCTTT. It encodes CASSSNSPQGASGAFF.

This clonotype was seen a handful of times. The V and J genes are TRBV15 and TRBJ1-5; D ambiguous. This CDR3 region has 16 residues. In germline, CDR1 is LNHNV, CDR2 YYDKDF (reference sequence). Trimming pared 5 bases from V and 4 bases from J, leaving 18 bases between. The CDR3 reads CATSGGVRLGNQPQHF. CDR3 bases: TGTGCCACCAGCGGAGGAGTACGGTTGGGGAATCAGCCCCAGCATTTT.

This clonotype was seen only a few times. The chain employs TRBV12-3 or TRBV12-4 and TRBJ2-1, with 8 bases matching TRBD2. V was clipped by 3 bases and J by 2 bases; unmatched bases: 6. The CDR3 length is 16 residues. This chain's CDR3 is CASSFMAGGPYNEQFF. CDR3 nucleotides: TGTGCCAGCAGTTTTATGGCGGGGGGCCCCTACAATGAGCAGTTCTTC.

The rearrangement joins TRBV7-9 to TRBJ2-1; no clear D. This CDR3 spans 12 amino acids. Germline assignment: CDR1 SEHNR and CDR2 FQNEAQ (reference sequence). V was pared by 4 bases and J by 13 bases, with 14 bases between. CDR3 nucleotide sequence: TGTGCCAGCAGCTCGACGGAAGAGACCCAGTTCTTC. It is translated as CASSSTEETQFF.

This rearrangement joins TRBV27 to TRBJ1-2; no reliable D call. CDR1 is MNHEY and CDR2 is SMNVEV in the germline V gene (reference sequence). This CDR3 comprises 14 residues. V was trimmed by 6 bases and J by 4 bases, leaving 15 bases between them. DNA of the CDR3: TGTGCCAGCAGACCCCATAGGGAAGTCTATGGCTACACCTTC. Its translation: CASRPHREVYGYTF.

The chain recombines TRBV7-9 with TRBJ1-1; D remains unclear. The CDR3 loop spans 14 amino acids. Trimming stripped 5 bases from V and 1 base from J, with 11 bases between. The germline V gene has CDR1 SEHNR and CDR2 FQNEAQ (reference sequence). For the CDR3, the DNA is TGTGCCAGCAGCAACGCTCCGGAGAACACTGAAGCTTTCTTT. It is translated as CASSNAPENTEAFF.

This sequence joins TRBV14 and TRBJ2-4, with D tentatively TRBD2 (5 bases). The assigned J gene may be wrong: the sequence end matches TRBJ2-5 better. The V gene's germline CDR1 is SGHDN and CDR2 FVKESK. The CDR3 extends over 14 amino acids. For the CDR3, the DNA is TGTGCCAGCAGCCAAGCGGGGTTCGAGGAGACCCAGTACTTC. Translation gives CASSQAGFEETQYF.

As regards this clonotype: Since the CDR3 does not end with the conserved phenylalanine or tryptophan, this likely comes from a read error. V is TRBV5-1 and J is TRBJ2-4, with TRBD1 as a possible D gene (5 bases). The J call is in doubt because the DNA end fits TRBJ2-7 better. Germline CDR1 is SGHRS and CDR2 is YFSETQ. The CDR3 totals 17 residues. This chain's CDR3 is CASSFHLQGGALNEQYY. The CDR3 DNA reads TGCGCCAGCAGCTTTCACCTCCAGGGTGGAGCACTCAACGAGCAGTACTAC.

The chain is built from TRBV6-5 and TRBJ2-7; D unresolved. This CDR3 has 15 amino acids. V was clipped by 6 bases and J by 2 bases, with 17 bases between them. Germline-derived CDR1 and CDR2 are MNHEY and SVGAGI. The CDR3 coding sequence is TGTGCCAGCAGCTTCTTCCCGACGGAAACCTACGAGCAGTACTTC. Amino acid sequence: CASSFFPTETYEQYF.

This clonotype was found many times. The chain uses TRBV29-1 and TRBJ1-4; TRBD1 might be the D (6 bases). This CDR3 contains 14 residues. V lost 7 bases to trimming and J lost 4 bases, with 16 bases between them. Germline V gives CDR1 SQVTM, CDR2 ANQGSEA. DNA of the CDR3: TGCAGCGCCGCAGCCACAGGGAATAATGAAAAACTGTTTTTT. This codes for CSAAATGNNEKLFF.

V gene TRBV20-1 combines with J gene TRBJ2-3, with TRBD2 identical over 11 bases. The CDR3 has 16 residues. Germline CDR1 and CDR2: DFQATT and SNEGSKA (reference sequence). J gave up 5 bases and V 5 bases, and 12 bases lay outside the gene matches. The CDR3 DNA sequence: TGCAGTGCTCCTCTCTTAGCGGGGGGGAACGTAGATACGCAGTATTTT. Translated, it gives CSAPLLAGGNVDTQYF.

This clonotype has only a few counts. The CDR3 DNA reads TGTGCCAGCAGCTTTAGACAGTTGGAGGACTCACCCCTCCACTTT. As protein: CASSFRQLEDSPLHF. This chain connects TRBV7-9 to TRBJ1-6; D possibly corresponds to TRBD1 (5 bases). V was shortened by 3 bases and J by 10 bases, with 16 bases between the two germline ends. This CDR3 has 15 amino acids. Per the germline V gene, CDR1 is SEHNR and CDR2 is FQNEAQ (reference sequence).

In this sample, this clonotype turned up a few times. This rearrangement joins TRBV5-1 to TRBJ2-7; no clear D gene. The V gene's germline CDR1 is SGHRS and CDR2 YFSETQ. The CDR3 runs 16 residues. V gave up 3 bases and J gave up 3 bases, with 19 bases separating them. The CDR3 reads CASSYNPPPAFYEQYF. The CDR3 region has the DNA TGCGCCAGCAGCTATAACCCCCCGCCGGCGTTCTACGAGCAGTACTTC.

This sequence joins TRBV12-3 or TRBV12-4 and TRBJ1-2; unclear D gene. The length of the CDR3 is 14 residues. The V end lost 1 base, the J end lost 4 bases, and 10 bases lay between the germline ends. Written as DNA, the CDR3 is TGTGCCAGCAGTTTAGGCGGCAGTACCTATGGCTACACCTTC. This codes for CASSLGGSTYGYTF.

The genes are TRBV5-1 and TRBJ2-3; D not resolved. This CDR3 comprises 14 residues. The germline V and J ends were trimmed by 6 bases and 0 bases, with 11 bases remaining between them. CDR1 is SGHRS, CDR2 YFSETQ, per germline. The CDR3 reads CASNSGPSTDTQYF. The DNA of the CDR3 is TGCGCCAGCAACTCGGGCCCCAGCACAGATACGCAGTATTTT.

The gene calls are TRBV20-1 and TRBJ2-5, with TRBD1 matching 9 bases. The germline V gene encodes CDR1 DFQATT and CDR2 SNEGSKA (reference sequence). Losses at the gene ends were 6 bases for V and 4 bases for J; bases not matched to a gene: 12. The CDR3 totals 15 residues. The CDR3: CSARTGTGLRETQYF. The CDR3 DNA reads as TGCAGTGCCAGAACTGGGACAGGGCTTCGAGAGACCCAGTACTTC.

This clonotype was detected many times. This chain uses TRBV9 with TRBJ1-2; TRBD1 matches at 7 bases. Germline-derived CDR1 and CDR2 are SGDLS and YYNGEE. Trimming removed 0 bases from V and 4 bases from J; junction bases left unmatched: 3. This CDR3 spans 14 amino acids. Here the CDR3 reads CASSVDQGGYGYTF. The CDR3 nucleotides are TGTGCCAGCAGCGTAGATCAGGGGGGCTATGGCTACACCTTC.

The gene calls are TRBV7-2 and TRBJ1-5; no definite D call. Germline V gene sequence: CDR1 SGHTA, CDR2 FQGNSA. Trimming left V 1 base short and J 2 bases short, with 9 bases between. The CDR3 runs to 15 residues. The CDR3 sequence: CASSLVSGGNQPQHF. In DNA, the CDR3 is TGTGCCAGCAGCTTAGTATCCGGAGGCAATCAGCCCCAGCATTTT.

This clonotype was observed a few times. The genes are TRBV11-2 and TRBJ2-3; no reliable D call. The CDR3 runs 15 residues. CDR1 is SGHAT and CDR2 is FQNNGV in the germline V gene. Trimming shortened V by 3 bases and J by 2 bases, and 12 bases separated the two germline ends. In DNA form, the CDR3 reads TGTGCCAGCAGCTTTAGTCCCGGCGACACAGATACGCAGTATTTT. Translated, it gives CASSFSPGDTDTQYF. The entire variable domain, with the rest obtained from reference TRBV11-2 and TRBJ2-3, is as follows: EAGVAQSPRYKIIEKRQSVAFWCNPISGHATLYWYQQILGQGPKLLIQFQNNGVVDDSQLPKDRFSAERLKGVDSTLKIQPAKLEDSAVYLCASSFSPGDTDTQYFGPGTRLTVL.

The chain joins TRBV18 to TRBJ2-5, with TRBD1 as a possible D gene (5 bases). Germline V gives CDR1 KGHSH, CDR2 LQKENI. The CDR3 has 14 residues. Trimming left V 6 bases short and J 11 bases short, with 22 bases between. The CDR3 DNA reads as TGTGCCAGCTCCCCCACTCGAGACAGAAAAGAGCAGTACTTC. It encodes CASSPTRDRKEQYF.

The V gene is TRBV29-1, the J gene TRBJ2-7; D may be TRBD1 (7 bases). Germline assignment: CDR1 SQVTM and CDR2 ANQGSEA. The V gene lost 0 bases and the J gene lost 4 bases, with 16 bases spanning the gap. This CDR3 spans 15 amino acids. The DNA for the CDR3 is TGCAGCGTTGAAGAGCAGGACGGGGGACAGTACGAGCAGTACTTC. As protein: CSVEEQDGGQYEQYF.

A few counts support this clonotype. CDR3 sequence: CSASIRDRSSYEQYF. DNA for the CDR3: TGCAGTGCTAGCATCCGGGACCGTAGCTCCTACGAGCAGTACTTC. The J gene is TRBJ2-7, the V gene TRBV20-1; D may correspond to TRBD1 or TRBD2 (5 bases each). Germline assignment: CDR1 DFQATT and CDR2 SNEGSKA (reference sequence). This CDR3 contains 15 residues. V lost 3 bases and J lost 0, with 15 bases in between.